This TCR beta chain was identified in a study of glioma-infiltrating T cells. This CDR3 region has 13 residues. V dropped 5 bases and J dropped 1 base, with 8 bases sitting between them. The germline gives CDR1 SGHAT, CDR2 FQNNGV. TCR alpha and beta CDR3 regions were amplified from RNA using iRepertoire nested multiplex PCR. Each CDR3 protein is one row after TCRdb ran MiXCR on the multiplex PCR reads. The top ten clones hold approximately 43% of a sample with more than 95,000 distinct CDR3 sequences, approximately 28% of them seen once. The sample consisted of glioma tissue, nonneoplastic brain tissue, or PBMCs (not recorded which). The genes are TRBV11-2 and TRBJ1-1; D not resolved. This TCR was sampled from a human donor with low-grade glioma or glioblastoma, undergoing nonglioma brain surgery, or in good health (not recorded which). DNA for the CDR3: TGTGCCAGCAGCCGAATTTCGAACACTGAAGCTTTCTTT. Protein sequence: CASSRISNTEAFF.